Each of the 12 T cell receptor beta chains below was sequenced from the same sample in a study of molecular identifiers for immune sequencing clone quantification. One entry per CDR3 protein results from TCRdb running MiXCR on the PCR reads. This sample has some 88,000 distinct CDR3 sequences, with around 20% found just once. Sequences were obtained from naive CD8+ T cells from blood, with Jurkat cell RNA spiked in. Noted subset: FACS-sorted CD8+CD4-CCR7+CD45RA+ naive T cells. The receptor source for this set is a human donor in good health. Some libraries in this study had Jurkat cell RNA spiked in.

In the case of this clonotype: With a much larger clone just one base away, this may be a read error. J is TRBJ1-1 and V is TRBV10-3, with D perhaps TRBD1 (6 bases). Germline CDR1 reads ENHRY; CDR2 reads SYGVKD. Deletions cut 0 bases from V and 3 bases from J, with 11 bases between. This CDR3 region has 15 residues. The CDR3 DNA follows: TGTGCCATCAGTGAGTCGAGGGGGGAGGACACTGAAGCTTTCTTT. Its translation: CAISESRGEDTEAFF.

There are a few counts of this clonotype. The J gene is TRBJ2-3, the V gene TRBV11-2; 7 positions match TRBD2. V lost 4 bases to trimming and J lost 2 bases; unmatched junction nucleotides: 9. This CDR3 region has 16 residues. CDR1 is SGHAT, CDR2 FQNNGV, per germline. CDR3 sequence: CASSSPSGSATDTQYF. The DNA for the CDR3 is TGTGCCAGCAGCTCCCCTAGCGGTTCAGCCACAGATACGCAGTATTTT.

This clonotype was recorded a few times. V usage is TRBV7-9 and J usage is TRBJ2-1; a weak D match, TRBD1 (6 bases). The CDR3 has 15 residues. Deletions cut 5 bases from V and 6 bases from J, with 17 bases between. Germline values: CDR1 SEHNR, CDR2 FQNEAQ (reference sequence). The CDR3 DNA is TGTGCCAGCAGCCATAGGGGGAGTGGAGGCAATGAGCAGTTCTTC. Its translation: CASSHRGSGGNEQFF. Combining the CDR3 with reference TRBV7-9 and TRBJ2-1 gives the whole variable domain DTGVSQNPRHKITKRGQNVTFRCDPISEHNRLYWYRQTLGQGPEFLTYFQNEAQLEKSRLLSDRFSAERPKGSFSTLEIQRTEQGDSAMYLCASSHRGSGGNEQFFGPGTRLTVL.

There are many counts of this clonotype. The rearrangement joins TRBV19 to TRBJ1-4; D uncertain. Germline-derived CDR1 and CDR2 are LNHDA and SQIVND (reference sequence). This CDR3 comprises 14 residues. Between the trimmed V and J ends, which lost 6 bases and 0 bases, there was a span of 8 bases. CDR3 sequence (DNA): TGTGCCAGTAGCCGCGCATCAACTAATGAAAAACTGTTTTTT. Protein: CASSRASTNEKLFF.

As to this clonotype: A much larger clonotype is one base distant, so this may be a read error. The chain links TRBV7-9 to TRBJ2-3, with 8 bases identical to TRBD1. J was trimmed by 3 bases and V by 5 bases; bases with no gene match: 10. The CDR3 spans 16 residues. Germline lookup yields CDR1 SEHNR and CDR2 FQNEAQ (reference sequence). CDR3 sequence: CASSIRAGGETDTQYF. The CDR3 coding sequence is TGTGCCAGCAGCATACGGGCAGGGGGCGAAACAGATACGCAGTATTTT. Combining the CDR3 with reference TRBV7-9 and TRBJ2-3 gives the whole variable domain DTGVSQNPRHKITKRGQNVTFRCDPISEHNRLYWYRQTLGQGPEFLTYFQNEAQLEKSRLLSDRFSAERPKGSFSTLEIQRTEQGDSAMYLCASSIRAGGETDTQYFGPGTRLTVL.

This clonotype was seen only a few times. A much larger clone is a single base away; this may be a read error. J is TRBJ2-1 and V is TRBV6-2 or TRBV6-3; D is unresolved. The germline V gene has CDR1 MNHEY and CDR2 SVGEGT. This CDR3 has 12 residues. The CDR3 here is CASRYQAPEQFF. The CDR3 nucleotides read TGTGCCAGCCGTTATCAGGCCCCTGAGCAGTTCTTC.

This clonotype was detected ten times or more. The chain uses TRBV7-3 and TRBJ2-7; the D gene could be TRBD1 or TRBD2 (5 bases each). Trimming stripped 0 bases from V and 6 bases from J, with 15 bases between. CDR1 SGHTA and CDR2 FQGTGA come from the germline V gene. There are 15 residues in the CDR3. CDR3 DNA: TGTGCCAGCAGCTTAACGGACTCAGGGTTGAGCGAGCAGTACTTC. Its translation is CASSLTDSGLSEQYF.

This clonotype was detected ten times or more. The chain joins TRBV12-5 to TRBJ1-1; D gene uncertain. CDR3 length: 11 residues. The germline V gene has CDR1 LGHNT and CDR2 FRNRAP. Deletions cut 5 bases from V and 7 bases from J, with 8 bases between. The CDR3 is CASGPGSEAFF. CDR3 bases: TGTGCTAGTGGTCCCGGCAGTGAAGCTTTCTTT.

Points on this clonotype: A much larger clone lies a single base off, so this may be a read error. As the CDR3 is not closed by the conserved phenylalanine or tryptophan, this likely results from a read error. The chain couples TRBV27 to TRBJ2-3, with 8 bases lining up with TRBD2. This CDR3 contains 15 residues. Trimming cost V 5 bases and J 1 base; bases outside gene matches: 5. Germline CDR1 reads MNHEY; CDR2 reads SMNVEV (reference sequence). The CDR3 loop reads CASSHGGAGTDTQYL. The CDR3 bases are TGTGCCAGCAGTCACGGGGGGGCGGGCACAGATACGCAGTATCTT.

The chain has TRBV15 and TRBJ1-5, with D possibly matching TRBD1 (6 bases). The CDR3 extends over 19 amino acids. V lost 2 bases, J lost 3 bases, and 23 bases lay in between. CDR1 is LNHNV and CDR2 is YYDKDF in the germline V gene (reference sequence). CDR3 bases: TGTGCCACCAGCAGAAACAGGGTAGGATCTCCATCCATCAATCAGCCCCAGCATTTT. Amino acid sequence: CATSRNRVGSPSINQPQHF.

The chain carries TRBV13 and TRBJ1-1; TRBD1 is a possible D gene (6 bases). CDR3 length: 16 amino acids. The V end was cut by 6 bases, the J end by 3 bases, with 20 bases between. Germline assignment: CDR1 PRHDT and CDR2 FYEKMQ (reference sequence). Written as DNA, the CDR3 is TGTGCCAGCAGAGTAGGGGGTAGGGGTTGGTACACTGAAGCTTTCTTT. It encodes CASRVGGRGWYTEAFF.

This clonotype has a count of ten or more. This chain uses TRBV28 with TRBJ2-5; D call uncertain. Looked up from germline, CDR1 is MDHEN and CDR2 is SYDVKM. V lost 3 bases and J lost 1, with 6 bases in between. The CDR3 runs 13 residues. This CDR3 is CASSFLGQETQYF. For the CDR3, the DNA is TGTGCCAGCAGTTTTCTGGGCCAAGAGACCCAGTACTTC. Variable domain in full (rest from reference TRBV28 and TRBJ2-5): DVKVTQSSRYLVKRTGEKVFLECVQDMDHENMFWYRQDPGLGLRLIYFSYDVKMKEKGDIPEGYSVSREKKERFSLILESASTNQTSMYLCASSFLGQETQYFGPGTRLLVL.